This entry describes one T cell receptor (beta chain). The CDR3 extends over 17 amino acids. V was shortened by 3 bases and J by 1 base, with 19 bases between the two germline ends. Germline assignment: CDR1 LNHNV and CDR2 YYDKDF (reference sequence). This specimen belongs to a study of early T cells in non-severe SARS-CoV-2 infection. Each CDR3 protein gets one entry after TCRdb re-called the 5' RACE reads with MiXCR. The data show around 55,000 distinct CDR3 sequences, under 8% seen once. The rearrangement uses TRBV15 and TRBJ2-7; no firm D call. The sequencing used whole blood, collected at baseline. The TCR comes from an adult who was a healthcare worker with PCR-confirmed SARS-CoV-2 infection or an uninfected control (not recorded which). Here the CDR3 DNA reads TGTGCCACCAGCAGGCAGATTTCCGACCAGCTGTCCTACGAGCAGTACTTC. Translating it yields CATSRQISDQLSYEQYF. Based on the CDR3 plus reference TRBV15 and TRBJ2-7, the full variable domain is DAMVIQNPRYQVTQFGKPVTLSCSQTLNHNVMYWYQQKSSQAPKLLFHYYDKDFNNEADTPDNFQSRRPNTSFCFLDIRSPGLGDTAMYLCATSRQISDQLSYEQYFGPGTRLTVT.